The rows below give T cell receptor beta chains drawn from one sample of a study of monozygotic twins with inflammatory bowel disease. TCRdb reprocessed the 5' RACE reads; each CDR3 protein has one entry and no DNA is given. This sample contains 350,000 to 550,000 distinct CDR3 sequences. The sequencing sample was made of blood. Receptors originate from a human donor with ulcerative colitis or Crohn's disease, or a healthy co-twin of an affected twin (not recorded which). CDR3s include the opening cysteine and the closing phenylalanine or tryptophan. Each record gives: J gene, V gene, CDR3 protein.

j_gene: TRBJ1-1
v_gene: TRBV20-1
CDR3aa: CSAPRTSNTEAFF

j_gene: TRBJ2-7
v_gene: TRBV18
CDR3aa: CASSPESEDWKQYF

j_gene: TRBJ2-3
v_gene: TRBV6-2/TRBV6-3
CDR3aa: CASRALAVTSTDTQYF

j_gene: TRBJ1-1
v_gene: TRBV12-3/TRBV12-4
CDR3aa: CASSPQGALGTEAFF

j_gene: TRBJ2-7
v_gene: TRBV6-1
CDR3aa: CASSEAQVSYEQYF

j_gene: TRBJ1-2
v_gene: TRBV29-1
CDR3aa: CSVDSTDREGYGYTF

j_gene: TRBJ2-5
v_gene: TRBV7-4
CDR3aa: CASRGTSGGHQETQYF

j_gene: TRBJ2-5
v_gene: TRBV24-1
CDR3aa: CATSEHSGGQETQYF

j_gene: TRBJ2-1
v_gene: TRBV5-6
CDR3aa: CASSLAARESYNEQFF

j_gene: TRBJ2-1
v_gene: TRBV29-1
CDR3aa: CSVEGVLAKAYNEQFF

j_gene: TRBJ2-2
v_gene: TRBV7-2
CDR3aa: CASSPRTSGTGELFF

j_gene: TRBJ1-1
v_gene: TRBV30
CDR3aa: CAWSVPNTEAFF

j_gene: TRBJ2-1
v_gene: TRBV11-2
CDR3aa: CASIPTPGPYNEQFF

j_gene: TRBJ2-7
v_gene: TRBV29-1
CDR3aa: CSGAAGVGEQYF

j_gene: TRBJ1-5
v_gene: TRBV28
CDR3aa: CASSRDSKNQPQHF

j_gene: TRBJ1-1
v_gene: TRBV6-1
CDR3aa: CASSEGSDRGWTEAFF

j_gene: TRBJ2-7
v_gene: TRBV9
CDR3aa: CASSKGTSGPSYEQYF

j_gene: TRBJ1-1
v_gene: TRBV3-1
CDR3aa: CASSPWPGVGTEAFF

j_gene: TRBJ2-3
v_gene: TRBV24-1
CDR3aa: CATSDPRLDTQYF

j_gene: TRBJ2-3
v_gene: TRBV15
CDR3aa: CATSRRQDTDTQYF

j_gene: TRBJ2-1
v_gene: TRBV6-5
CDR3aa: CASSLRQINEQFF

j_gene: TRBJ2-7
v_gene: TRBV20-1
CDR3aa: CSARYRAGADEQYF

j_gene: TRBJ2-3
v_gene: TRBV12-3/TRBV12-4
CDR3aa: CASRNSGGARTDTQYF

j_gene: TRBJ2-3
v_gene: TRBV9
CDR3aa: CASSVLGQRTDTQYF

j_gene: TRBJ1-5
v_gene: TRBV5-6
CDR3aa: CASSWRDQPQHF

j_gene: TRBJ1-2
v_gene: TRBV12-3/TRBV12-4
CDR3aa: CASVKLGDGYTF

j_gene: TRBJ2-2
v_gene: TRBV6-5
CDR3aa: CASSFWDRANTGELFF

j_gene: TRBJ2-3
v_gene: TRBV4-2
CDR3aa: CASSQDGQKQYF

j_gene: TRBJ2-3
v_gene: TRBV29-1
CDR3aa: CSVPGTAFTDTQYF

j_gene: TRBJ1-4
v_gene: TRBV5-5
CDR3aa: CASSLFQGEKLFF

j_gene: TRBJ1-4
v_gene: TRBV5-1
CDR3aa: CASSSQGENEKLFF

j_gene: TRBJ1-1
v_gene: TRBV18
CDR3aa: CASSPRMNTEAFF

j_gene: TRBJ2-2
v_gene: TRBV12-3/TRBV12-4
CDR3aa: CASSSGRDRNTGELFF

j_gene: TRBJ2-3
v_gene: TRBV20-1
CDR3aa: CSARDTHTGTDTQYF

j_gene: TRBJ2-1
v_gene: TRBV6-5
CDR3aa: CASLSGDEQFF

j_gene: TRBJ2-3
v_gene: TRBV7-2
CDR3aa: CASSLEDRASTDTQYF

j_gene: TRBJ2-7
v_gene: TRBV6-5
CDR3aa: CASSYNGQSYEQYF

j_gene: TRBJ2-7
v_gene: TRBV9
CDR3aa: CASSVAAGGPTYEQYF

j_gene: TRBJ2-3
v_gene: TRBV28
CDR3aa: CASSFWVGSSVSTDTQYF

j_gene: TRBJ2-7
v_gene: TRBV7-9
CDR3aa: CASSSTTTGTYEQYF

j_gene: TRBJ1-5
v_gene: TRBV6-6
CDR3aa: CASRADANQPQHF

j_gene: TRBJ2-2
v_gene: TRBV3-1
CDR3aa: CASSRGLAGTYSEGELFF